This T cell receptor (beta chain) was identified during a study of blood T cell repertoires in COVID-19. Using immunoSEQ multiplex PCR, the repertoire was profiled, and TCRdb retains in-frame clones only, with some absent. The sample carries some 240,000 clones, 65% to 85% recorded once. V was clipped by 7 bases and J by 5 bases; unmatched bases: 11. CDR3 length: 14 amino acids. CDR1 and CDR2 (germline): SGHAT, FQNNGV. The receptor was derived from a middle-aged man who had recovered from COVID-19. The chain links TRBV11-2 to TRBJ2-7; 7 nucleotides agree with TRBD2. What was sequenced was PBMCs or T cells enriched from blood (not recorded which). The CDR3 sequence is CASTDQTSFHEQYF. The CDR3 DNA is TGTGCCAGCACAGACCAGACTAGCTTCCACGAGCAGTACTTC.